This passage covers 15 T cell receptor beta chains from one sample sequenced in a study of T cell responses to AZD1222 COVID-19 vaccine. This table comes from immunoSEQ multiplex PCR, and its TCRdb copy is limited to in-frame clones, with some not included. This repertoire shows some 200,000 clones, approximately 90% found once; its top ten account for roughly 4%. The source material was peripheral blood, sampled 28 days after the second dose of the MenACWY control vaccine. The receptors stem from an adult who received the MenACWY meningococcal vaccine as a control.

This clone was detected only a few times. V usage is TRBV5-4 and J usage is TRBJ2-7; 11 bases fit TRBD2. Germline trimming cut 5 bases from V and 6 bases from J; bases unmatched to any gene: 7. Germline V gene sequence: CDR1 SGHNT, CDR2 YYREEE (reference sequence). This CDR3 contains 14 residues. The CDR3 loop is CASSLAGGTSEQYF. For the CDR3, the DNA is TGTGCCAGCAGTTTAGCGGGAGGGACCTCCGAGCAGTACTTC. Supplemented by reference TRBV5-4 and TRBJ2-7, the full variable domain reads ETGVTQSPTHLIKTRGQQVTLRCSSQSGHNTVSWYQQALGQGPQFIFQYYREEENGRGNFPPRFSGLQFPNYSSELNVNALELDDSALYLCASSLAGGTSEQYFGPGTRLTVT.

The chain employs TRBV29-1 and TRBJ1-2; TRBD1 matches at 9 bases. CDR1 SQVTM and CDR2 ANQGSEA come from the germline V gene. This CDR3 is 13 amino acids long. Trimming cost V 8 bases and J 11 bases; bases outside gene matches: 15. CDR3 DNA: TGCAGCTACTCGGGACAGGGTAAAATAGGGTACACCTTC. It translates to CSYSGQGKIGYTF. Full variable domain (missing parts from reference TRBV29-1 and TRBJ1-2): SAVISQKPSRDICQRGTSLTIQCQVDSQVTMMFWYRQQPGQSLTLIATANQGSEATYESGFVIDKFPISRPNLTFSTLTVSNMSPEDSSIYLCSYSGQGKIGYTFGSGTRLTVV.

The rearrangement uses TRBV5-1 and TRBJ1-4; D is unclear. V lost 0 bases and J 6 bases, leaving 18 bases between the germline ends. The CDR3 spans 17 residues. CDR1 is SGHRS, CDR2 YFSETQ, per germline. The DNA for the CDR3 is TGCGCCAGCAGCTTGGGGACGAGCGGGATTTTACATGAAAAACTGTTTTTT. Translating it yields CASSLGTSGILHEKLFF.

Only one count was recorded for this clone. The chain couples TRBV9 to TRBJ2-7, with 10 bases fitting TRBD1. J lost 7 bases, V lost 4 bases, and 11 bases had no gene match. The CDR3 is 15 residues long. Per germline, CDR1 SGDLS and CDR2 YYNGEE. The CDR3 sequence: CASSLGTGEVEEQYF. The CDR3 DNA sequence: TGTGCCAGCAGCCTAGGGACAGGGGAGGTTGAAGAGCAGTACTTC.

The J gene is TRBJ1-3, the V gene TRBV29-1, with a weak D call TRBD1 (5 bases). Germline V gene sequence: CDR1 SQVTM, CDR2 ANQGSEA. The length of the CDR3 is 12 residues. V lost 7 bases and J lost 2, with 9 bases in between. CDR3 region: CSAEGTGNTIYF. Here the CDR3 DNA reads TGCAGCGCTGAGGGGACTGGAAACACCATATATTTT.

The chain recombines TRBV3-1 (or the pseudogene TRBV3-2) with TRBJ1-5, with 7 nucleotides matching TRBD1. V was pared by 3 bases and J by 0 bases, with 5 bases of the junction left unmatched. The CDR3 is 16 residues long. Germline CDR1 is LGHDT and CDR2 is YNNKEL (reference sequence). The CDR3 DNA sequence: TGTGCCAGCAGCCATGGGGCAGGGGGTAGCAATCAGCCCCAGCATTTT. It translates to CASSHGAGGSNQPQHF.

DNA for the CDR3: TGTGCCAGTACCCAGGCCTACGAGCAGTACTTC. Its protein product is CASTQAYEQYF. The V call is TRBV7-9, the J call TRBJ2-7; D gene ambiguous. This CDR3 comprises 11 residues. V was pared by 9 bases and J by 2 bases, with 8 bases between. Germline lookup yields CDR1 SEHNR and CDR2 FQNEAQ (reference sequence).

The chain is built from TRBV6-5 and TRBJ2-5; D call uncertain. Trimming left V 7 bases short and J 1 base short, with 10 bases between. Germline V gene sequence: CDR1 MNHEY, CDR2 SVGAGI. The length of the CDR3 is 13 residues. The CDR3 spells CASNLNRQETQYF. The DNA of the CDR3 is TGTGCCAGCAATCTAAATCGCCAAGAGACCCAGTACTTC.

The chain combines TRBV3-1 (or the pseudogene TRBV3-2) with TRBJ2-5; TRBD1 might be the D (7 bases). V gave up 3 bases and J gave up 1 base, with 18 bases separating them. The germline CDR1 and CDR2 sequences are LGHDT and YNNKEL (reference sequence). This CDR3 comprises 17 residues. The CDR3: CASSHYRGLPLQETQYF. CDR3 bases: TGTGCCAGCAGCCACTACAGGGGACTCCCCCTCCAAGAGACCCAGTACTTC.

The chain links TRBV6-5 to TRBJ1-2, with D hard to call. Germline CDR1 and CDR2: MNHEY and SVGAGI. Between the trimmed V and J ends, which lost 6 bases and 2 bases, there was a span of 13 bases. CDR3 length: 14 residues. CDR3 residues: CASSKSQTNYGYTF. The CDR3, as DNA: TGTGCCAGCAGCAAATCCCAAACGAACTATGGCTACACCTTC.

The chain recombines TRBV19 with TRBJ2-1; D not certain. This CDR3 is 14 amino acids long. Germline V lookup: CDR1 LNHDA, CDR2 SQIVND (reference sequence). V was pared by 0 bases and J by 5 bases, with 8 bases between. The CDR3 DNA reads TGTGCCAGTAGTATAGATGCGACACACAATGAGCAGTTCTTC. This translates into CASSIDATHNEQFF. The whole variable domain, remainder taken from reference TRBV19 and TRBJ2-1, is DGGITQSPKYLFRKEGQNVTLSCEQNLNHDAMYWYRQDPGQGLRLIYYSQIVNDFQKGDIAEGYSVSREKKESFPLTVTSAQKNPTAFYLCASSIDATHNEQFFGPGTRLTVL.

The rearrangement links TRBV30 to TRBJ1-2, with D possibly matching TRBD1 (6 bases). With 0 bases removed from V and 5 bases from J, the gap between germline ends came to 13 bases. Germline V gene sequence: CDR1 GTSNPN, CDR2 SVGIG (reference sequence). This CDR3 is 14 amino acids long. In DNA, the CDR3 is TGTGCCTGGAGTGTGGGTACAGGGCCATATGGCTACACCTTC. Amino acid sequence: CAWSVGTGPYGYTF.

The chain has TRBV28 and TRBJ1-5; the match to TRBD1 covers 7 bases. CDR3 length: 13 residues. Unmatched junction bases numbered 6, after V lost 8 bases and J lost 5 bases. Germline V gene sequence: CDR1 MDHEN, CDR2 SYDVKM. The CDR3 protein is CASGLQGYQPQHF. DNA of the CDR3: TGTGCCAGCGGCTTACAGGGGTATCAGCCCCAGCATTTT. Supplemented by reference TRBV28 and TRBJ1-5, the full variable domain reads DVKVTQSSRYLVKRTGEKVFLECVQDMDHENMFWYRQDPGLGLRLIYFSYDVKMKEKGDIPEGYSVSREKKERFSLILESASTNQTSMYLCASGLQGYQPQHFGDGTRLSIL.

CDR3 protein: CASSLNYGYTF. The DNA of the CDR3 is TGTGCCAGCAGCCTCAACTATGGCTACACCTTC. V usage is TRBV11-2 and J usage is TRBJ1-2, with D uncertain. V gave up 5 bases and J gave up 2 bases, with 3 bases separating them. The CDR3 loop spans 11 amino acids. Germline V gives CDR1 SGHAT, CDR2 FQNNGV.

V and J are TRBV14 and TRBJ2-4, with D possibly called TRBD1 or TRBD2 (5 bases each). The CDR3 covers 16 residues. Looked up from germline, CDR1 is SGHDN and CDR2 is FVKESK. Trimming removed 1 base from V and 0 bases from J, with 10 bases in between. The CDR3 DNA reads as TGTGCCAGCAGCCAAGGTAGTGGGGGAGCCAAAAACATTCAGTACTTC. It translates to CASSQGSGGAKNIQYF.